This T cell receptor (beta chain) was sequenced in a study of cytomegalovirus exposure and HLA in healthy donors. Primers included in the PCR were 60 Vbeta and 13 Jbeta primers. The protocol was immunoSEQ multiplex PCR, while the TCRdb copy is restricted to in-frame clones and leaves out a portion. The table records some 150,000 clones, roughly two thirds of them present only once. This CDR3 is built from 13 residues. The germline CDR1 and CDR2 sequences are MNHNS and SASEGT. V was pared by 2 bases and J by 4 bases, with 9 bases between. Study results and limitations: While the bulk of TCR sequences proved rare, some public TCRs turned up in many donors. Later on, an analysis found that several of the most significant clusters appeared to be linked to common viral pathogens, which included parvovirus B19.

Of note for this clone: Its antigen is unknown.

The chain carries TRBV6-1 and TRBJ2-7; D not certain. The source is a woman between 25 and 40 years old in good health and CMV-seronegative. Material for sequencing was PBMCs. CDR3 nucleotide sequence: TGTGCCAGCAGTGAATTCGGAGTATACGAGCAGTACTTC. Its protein is CASSEFGVYEQYF.